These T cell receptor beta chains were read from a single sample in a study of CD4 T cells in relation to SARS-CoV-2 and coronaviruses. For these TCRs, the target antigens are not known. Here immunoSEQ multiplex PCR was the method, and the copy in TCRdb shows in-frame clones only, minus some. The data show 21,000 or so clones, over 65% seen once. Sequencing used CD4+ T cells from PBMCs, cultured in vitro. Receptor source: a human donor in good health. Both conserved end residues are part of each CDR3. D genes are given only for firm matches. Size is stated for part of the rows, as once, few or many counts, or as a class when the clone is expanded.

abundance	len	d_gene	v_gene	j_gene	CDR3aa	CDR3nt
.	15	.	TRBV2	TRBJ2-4	CASRDKGFLSDIQYF	TGTGCCAGCAGGGACAAGGGGTTCCTATCGGACATTCAGTACTTC
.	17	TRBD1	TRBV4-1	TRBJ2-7	CASSQGPQGAEGYEQYF	TGCGCCAGCAGCCAAGGTCCCCAGGGGGCTGAAGGATACGAGCAGTACTTC
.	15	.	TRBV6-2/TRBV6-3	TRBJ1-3	CASSYPPTDGNTIYF	TGTGCCAGCAGTTACCCCCCGACAGATGGAAACACCATATATTTT
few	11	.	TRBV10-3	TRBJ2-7	CAISDRDGQYF	TGTGCCATCAGTGATCGTGACGGGCAGTACTTC
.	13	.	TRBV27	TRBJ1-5	CASSFGHGQPQHF	TGTGCCAGCAGTTTTGGGCATGGTCAGCCCCAGCATTTT
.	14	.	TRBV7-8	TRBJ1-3	CASSSMSSGNTIYF	TGTGCCAGCAGCTCCATGAGCTCTGGAAACACCATATATTTT
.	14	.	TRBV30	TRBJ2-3	CAWRRGPLTDTQYF	TGTGCCTGGAGACGGGGGCCGTTAACAGATACGCAGTATTTT
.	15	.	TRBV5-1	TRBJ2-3	CASSPGMTRTDTQYF	TGCGCCAGCAGCCCCGGGATGACTAGGACAGATACGCAGTATTTT
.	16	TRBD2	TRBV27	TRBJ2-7	CASSLSGLGPGYEQYF	TGTGCCAGCAGTTTATCCGGACTAGGCCCAGGCTACGAGCAGTACTTC
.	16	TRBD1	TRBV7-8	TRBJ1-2	CASSLMRTGSNYGYTF	TGTGCCAGCAGCCTAATGAGGACAGGGAGTAACTATGGCTACACCTTC
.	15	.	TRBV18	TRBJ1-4	CASSRNSQPREKLFF	TGTGCCAGCTCTAGAAACTCACAGCCGAGAGAAAAACTGTTTTTT
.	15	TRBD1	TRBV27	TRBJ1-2	CASRLTGGALWGYTF	TGTGCCAGCAGGTTGACAGGGGGCGCCCTGTGGGGCTACACCTTC
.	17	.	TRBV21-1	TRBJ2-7	CASSKKVGTSASYEQYF	TGTGCCAGCAGCAAAAAGGTTGGGACATCGGCCTCCTACGAGCAGTACTTC
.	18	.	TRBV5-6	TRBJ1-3	CASSLYAGPGSSGNTIYF	TGTGCCAGCAGCTTATATGCAGGTCCTGGATCCTCTGGAAACACCATATATTTT
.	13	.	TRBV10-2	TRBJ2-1	CASSEDPEGEQFF	TGCGCCAGCAGTGAGGACCCGGAGGGTGAGCAGTTCTTC
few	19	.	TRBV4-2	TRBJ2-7	CASSQDLSRGTFFPYEQYF	TGTGCCAGCAGCCAAGATTTATCTCGCGGGACTTTCTTTCCCTACGAGCAGTACTTC
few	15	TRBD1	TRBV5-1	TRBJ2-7	CASSLQNRGQYEQYF	TGCGCCAGCAGCCTGCAAAACAGGGGGCAGTACGAGCAGTACTTC
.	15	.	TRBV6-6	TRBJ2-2	CASSSLGPNTGELFF	TGTGCCAGCAGTTCCTTGGGGCCGAACACCGGGGAGCTGTTTTTT
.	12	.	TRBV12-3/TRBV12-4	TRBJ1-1	CASSYRNTEAFF	TGTGCCAGCAGTTACAGGAACACTGAAGCTTTCTTT
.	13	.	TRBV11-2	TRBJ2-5	CASSGDSLRTQYF	TGTGCCAGCAGCGGGGACTCCTTAAGGACCCAGTACTTC
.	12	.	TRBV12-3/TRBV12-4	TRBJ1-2	CASSFGGYGYTF	TGTGCCAGCAGTTTCGGGGGCTATGGCTACACCTTC
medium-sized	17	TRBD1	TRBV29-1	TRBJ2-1	CSVEVIWDSIGGNEQFF	TGCAGCGTTGAGGTTATTTGGGACAGCATCGGTGGGAATGAGCAGTTCTTC
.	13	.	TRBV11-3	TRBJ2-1	CASSPSRDAEQFF	TGTGCCAGCAGCCCCTCTCGGGACGCGGAGCAGTTCTTC
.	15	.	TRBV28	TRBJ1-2	CASTRSGGRLYGYTF	TGTGCCAGCACCCGCAGTGGTGGCAGGCTCTATGGCTACACCTTC
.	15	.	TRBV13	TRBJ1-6	CASSFQGLFNSPLHF	TGTGCCAGCAGCTTTCAGGGGCTCTTTAATTCACCCCTCCACTTT
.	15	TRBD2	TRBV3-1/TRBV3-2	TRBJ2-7	CASSQSTGRPYEQYF	TGTGCCAGCAGCCAAAGTACCGGGAGGCCGTACGAGCAGTACTTC
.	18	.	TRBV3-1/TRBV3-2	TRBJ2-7	CASSQWGVGRGRGYEQYF	TGTGCCAGCAGCCAATGGGGGGTCGGACGAGGTAGGGGCTACGAGCAGTACTTC
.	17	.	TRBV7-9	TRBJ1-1	CASSLGGRNPVGTEAFF	TGTGCCAGCAGCTTAGGAGGGAGGAACCCGGTGGGTACTGAAGCTTTCTTT
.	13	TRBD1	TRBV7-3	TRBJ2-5	CASSRDREETQYF	TGTGCCAGCAGCCGAGACAGGGAAGAGACCCAGTACTTC
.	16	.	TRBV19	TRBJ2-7	CASSPLSGFSVYEQYF	TGTGCCAGTAGTCCGCTGAGTGGTTTCAGCGTCTACGAGCAGTACTTC
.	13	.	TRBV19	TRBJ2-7	CASSIDPFREQYF	TGTGCCAGTAGTATAGATCCGTTTCGCGAGCAGTACTTC
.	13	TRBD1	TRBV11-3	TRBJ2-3	CASSLVGRGPQYF	TGTGCCAGCAGCTTAGTTGGCAGGGGGCCGCAGTATTTT
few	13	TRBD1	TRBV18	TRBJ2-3	CASSRQGPDTQYF	TGTGCCAGCTCGCGACAGGGCCCAGATACGCAGTATTTT
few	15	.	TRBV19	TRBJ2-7	CASSIGGEDSYEQYF	TGTGCCAGTAGTATAGGCGGGGAGGACTCCTACGAGCAGTACTTC
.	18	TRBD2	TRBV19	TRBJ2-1	CASRSSGNSGRAYNEQFF	TGTGCCAGTAGATCTTCGGGTAATAGCGGGAGGGCCTACAATGAGCAGTTCTTC
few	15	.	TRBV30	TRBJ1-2	CAWRGQAARAYGYTF	TGTGCCTGGAGGGGGCAGGCGGCGAGAGCCTATGGCTACACCTTC
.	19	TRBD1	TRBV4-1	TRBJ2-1	CASSLLPGDRGLSYNEQFF	TGCGCCAGCAGCCTCCTCCCGGGGGACAGGGGGCTTTCCTACAATGAGCAGTTCTTC
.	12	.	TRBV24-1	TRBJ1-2	CATSDFAGGYTF	TGTGCCACCAGTGATTTCGCGGGTGGCTACACCTTC
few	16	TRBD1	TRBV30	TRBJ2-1	CAWSLGWGQRNNEQFF	TGTGCCTGGAGCTTGGGTTGGGGACAGAGAAACAATGAGCAGTTCTTC
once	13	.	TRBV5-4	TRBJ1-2	CASSLRTSNGYTF	TGTGCCAGCAGCTTGAGGACAAGCAATGGCTACACCTTC
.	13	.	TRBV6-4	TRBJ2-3	CASGAGHTDTQYF	TGTGCCAGCGGGGCGGGACACACAGATACGCAGTATTTT
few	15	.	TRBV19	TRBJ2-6	CASSITDSGANVLTF	TGTGCCAGTAGTATAACGGATTCCGGGGCCAACGTCCTGACTTTC
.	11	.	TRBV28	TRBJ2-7	CASSPLYEQYF	TGTGCCAGCAGTCCTCTCTACGAGCAGTACTTC
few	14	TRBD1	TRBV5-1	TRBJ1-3	CASSAGQQGNTIYF	TGCGCCAGCAGCGCGGGACAGCAAGGAAACACCATATATTTT
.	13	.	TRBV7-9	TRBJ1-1	CASSSHMGTEAFF	TGTGCCAGCAGCTCCCACATGGGGACTGAAGCTTTCTTT
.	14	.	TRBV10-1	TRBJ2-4	CATNARLAKNIQYF	TGCGCCACCAACGCGAGATTAGCCAAAAACATTCAGTACTTC
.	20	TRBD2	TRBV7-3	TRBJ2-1	CASSPIWEAGGEVSGNEQFF	TGTGCCAGCAGCCCCATTTGGGAAGCGGGAGGGGAGGTCTCGGGCAATGAGCAGTTCTTC